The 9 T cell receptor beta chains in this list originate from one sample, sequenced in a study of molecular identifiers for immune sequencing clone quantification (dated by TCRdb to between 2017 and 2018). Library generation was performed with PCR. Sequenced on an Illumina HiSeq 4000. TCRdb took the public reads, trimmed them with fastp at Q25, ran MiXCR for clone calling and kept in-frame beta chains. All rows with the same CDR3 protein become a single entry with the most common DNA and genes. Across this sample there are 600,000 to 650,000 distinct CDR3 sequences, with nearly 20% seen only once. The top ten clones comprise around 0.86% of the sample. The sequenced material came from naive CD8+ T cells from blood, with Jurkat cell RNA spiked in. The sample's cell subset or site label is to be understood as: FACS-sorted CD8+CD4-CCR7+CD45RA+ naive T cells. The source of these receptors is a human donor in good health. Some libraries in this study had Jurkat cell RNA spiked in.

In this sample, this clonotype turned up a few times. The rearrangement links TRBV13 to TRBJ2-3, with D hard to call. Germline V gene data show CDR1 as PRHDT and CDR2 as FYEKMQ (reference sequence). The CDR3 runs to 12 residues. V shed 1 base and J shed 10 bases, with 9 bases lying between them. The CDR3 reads CASSLVADAQYF. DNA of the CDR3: TGTGCCAGCAGCTTAGTCGCTGATGCGCAGTATTTT.

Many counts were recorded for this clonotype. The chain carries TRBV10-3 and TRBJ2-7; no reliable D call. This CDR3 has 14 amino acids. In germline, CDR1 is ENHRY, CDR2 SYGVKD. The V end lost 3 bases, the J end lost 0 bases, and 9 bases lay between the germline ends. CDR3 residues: CAISEVGSSYEQYF. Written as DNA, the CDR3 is TGTGCCATCAGTGAAGTCGGTAGCTCCTACGAGCAGTACTTC.

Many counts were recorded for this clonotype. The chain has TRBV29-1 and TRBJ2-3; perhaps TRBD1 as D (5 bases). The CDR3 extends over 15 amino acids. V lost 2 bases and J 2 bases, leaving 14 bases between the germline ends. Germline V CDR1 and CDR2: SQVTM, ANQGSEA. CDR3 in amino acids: CSVEPRALDTDTQYF. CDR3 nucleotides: TGCAGCGTTGAACCCAGGGCCCTCGACACAGATACGCAGTATTTT.

CDR3: CASSFRGGQSSYEQYF. CDR3 DNA sequence: TGTGCCAGCAGCTTCAGAGGGGGCCAGAGCTCCTACGAGCAGTACTTC. J is TRBJ2-7 and V is TRBV5-4, with 7 bases identical to TRBD1. Trimming took 2 bases from V and 0 from J; bases not matched to a gene: 8. There are 16 residues in the CDR3. Germline values: CDR1 SGHNT, CDR2 YYREEE (reference sequence).

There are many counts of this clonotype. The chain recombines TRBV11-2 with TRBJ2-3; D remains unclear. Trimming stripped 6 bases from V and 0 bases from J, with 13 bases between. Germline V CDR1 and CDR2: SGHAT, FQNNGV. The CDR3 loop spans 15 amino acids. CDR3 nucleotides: TGTGCCAGCAGTCGATTTCCGGCTAGCACAGATACGCAGTATTTT. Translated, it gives CASSRFPASTDTQYF.

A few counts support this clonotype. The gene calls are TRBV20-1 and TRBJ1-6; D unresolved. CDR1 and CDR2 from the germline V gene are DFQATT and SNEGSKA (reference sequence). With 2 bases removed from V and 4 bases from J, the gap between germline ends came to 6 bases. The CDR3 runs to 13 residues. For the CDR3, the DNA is TGCAGTGCTAGATCGGCATATAATTCACCCCTCCACTTT. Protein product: CSARSAYNSPLHF.

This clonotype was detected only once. The CDR3 region has the DNA TGCGCCAGCAGCCAAGGTCCGGGTAGCCCTGGGGCCAACGTCCTGACTTTC. Translated, it gives CASSQGPGSPGANVLTF. The chain has TRBV4-3 and TRBJ2-6; D gene uncertain. The length of the CDR3 is 17 residues. V was pared by 1 base and J by 2 bases, with 12 bases between. Germline CDR1 reads LGHNA; CDR2 reads YSLEER.

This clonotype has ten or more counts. DNA of the CDR3: TGTGCCAGCTCCTCAGCGGTGGCGGGAGGAGGCAAAAACATTCAGTACTTC. Translating it yields CASSSAVAGGGKNIQYF. This chain uses TRBV18 with TRBJ2-4; 8 positions match TRBD2. The V segment lost 6 bases and the J segment 3 bases; nucleotides outside the gene matches: 13. The germline CDR1 and CDR2 sequences are KGHSH and LQKENI. The CDR3 spans 17 residues. The entire variable domain, with the rest obtained from reference TRBV18 and TRBJ2-4, is as follows: NAGVMQNPRHLVRRRGQEARLRCSPMKGHSHVYWYRQLPEEGLKFMVYLQKENIIDESGMPKERFSAEFPKEGPSILRIQQVVRGDSAAYFCASSSAVAGGGKNIQYFGAGTRLSVL.

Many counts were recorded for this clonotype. The CDR3 DNA reads as TGTGCCCGCACTAGCGGGGGGAGCACAGATACGCAGTATTTT. Translating gives CARTSGGSTDTQYF. The V call is TRBV2, the J call TRBJ2-3, with TRBD2 matching over 12 bases. The trim removed 11 bases at V and 0 bases at J, leaving 3 bases unmatched. CDR1 and CDR2 (germline): SNHLY, FYNNEI. The CDR3 extends over 14 amino acids.